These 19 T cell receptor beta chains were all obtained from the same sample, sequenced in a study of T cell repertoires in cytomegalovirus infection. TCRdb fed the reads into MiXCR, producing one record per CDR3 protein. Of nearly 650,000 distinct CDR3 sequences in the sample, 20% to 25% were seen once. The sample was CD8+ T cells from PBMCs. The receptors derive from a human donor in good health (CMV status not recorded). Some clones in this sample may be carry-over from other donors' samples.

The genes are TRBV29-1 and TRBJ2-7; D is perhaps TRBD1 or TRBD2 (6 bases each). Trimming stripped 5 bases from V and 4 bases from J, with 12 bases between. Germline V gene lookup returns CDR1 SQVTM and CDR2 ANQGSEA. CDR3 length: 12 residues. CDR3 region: CSVIGGRYEQYF. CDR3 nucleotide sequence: TGCAGCGTTATCGGGGGCCGTTACGAGCAGTACTTC.

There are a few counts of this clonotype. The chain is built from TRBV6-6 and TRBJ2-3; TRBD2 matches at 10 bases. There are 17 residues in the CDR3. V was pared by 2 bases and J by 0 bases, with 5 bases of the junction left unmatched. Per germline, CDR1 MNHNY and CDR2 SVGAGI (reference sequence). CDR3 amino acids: CASSYEASGGSTDTQYF. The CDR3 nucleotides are TGTGCCAGCAGTTACGAGGCTAGCGGGGGTAGCACAGATACGCAGTATTTT.

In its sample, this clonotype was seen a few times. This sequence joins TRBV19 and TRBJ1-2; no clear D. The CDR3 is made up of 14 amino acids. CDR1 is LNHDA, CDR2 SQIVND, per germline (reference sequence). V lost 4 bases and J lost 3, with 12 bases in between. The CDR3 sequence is CASSTEEPYYGYTF. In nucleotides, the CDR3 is TGTGCCAGTAGTACCGAGGAACCCTACTATGGCTACACCTTC.

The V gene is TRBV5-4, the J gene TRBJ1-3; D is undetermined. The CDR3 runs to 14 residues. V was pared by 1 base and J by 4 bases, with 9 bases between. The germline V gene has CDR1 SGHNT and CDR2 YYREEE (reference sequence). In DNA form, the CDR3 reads TGTGCCAGCAGCTTGCCGGAATCGGGAAACACCATATATTTT. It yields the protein CASSLPESGNTIYF.

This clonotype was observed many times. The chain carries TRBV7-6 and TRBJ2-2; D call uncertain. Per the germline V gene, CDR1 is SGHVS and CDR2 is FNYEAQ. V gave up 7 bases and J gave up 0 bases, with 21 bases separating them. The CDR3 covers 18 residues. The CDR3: CASTVSVSALTNTGELFF. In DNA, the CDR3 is TGTGCCAGCACCGTCAGTGTCTCCGCCCTGACGAACACCGGGGAGCTGTTTTTT.

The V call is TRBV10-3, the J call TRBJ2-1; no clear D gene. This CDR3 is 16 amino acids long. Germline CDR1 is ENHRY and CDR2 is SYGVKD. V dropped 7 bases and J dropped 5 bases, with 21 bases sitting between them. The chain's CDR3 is CAITAAAISPNNEQFF. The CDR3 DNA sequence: TGTGCCATCACTGCGGCAGCGATATCTCCTAACAATGAGCAGTTCTTC.

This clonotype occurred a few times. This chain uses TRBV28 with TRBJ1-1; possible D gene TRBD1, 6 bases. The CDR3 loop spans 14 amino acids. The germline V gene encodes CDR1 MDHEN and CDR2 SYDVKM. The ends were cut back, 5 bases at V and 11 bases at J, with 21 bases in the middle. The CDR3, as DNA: TGTGCCAGCAGTCCTGCTGGAACAGGGACTACGGCTTTCTTT. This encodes CASSPAGTGTTAFF.

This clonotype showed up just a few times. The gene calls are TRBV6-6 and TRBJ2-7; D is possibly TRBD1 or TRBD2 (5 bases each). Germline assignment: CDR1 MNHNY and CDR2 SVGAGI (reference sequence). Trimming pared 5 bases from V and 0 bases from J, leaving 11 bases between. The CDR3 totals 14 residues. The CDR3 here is CASSHGTYSYEQYF. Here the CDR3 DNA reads TGTGCCAGCAGTCACGGGACGTACTCCTACGAGCAGTACTTC.

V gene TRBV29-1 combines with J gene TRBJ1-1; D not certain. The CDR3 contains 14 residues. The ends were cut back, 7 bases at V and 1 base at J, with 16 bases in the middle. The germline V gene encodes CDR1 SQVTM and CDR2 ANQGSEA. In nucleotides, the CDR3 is TGCAGCGCCGAGAGCGGGGAGGGGAACACTGAAGCTTTCTTT. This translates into CSAESGEGNTEAFF.

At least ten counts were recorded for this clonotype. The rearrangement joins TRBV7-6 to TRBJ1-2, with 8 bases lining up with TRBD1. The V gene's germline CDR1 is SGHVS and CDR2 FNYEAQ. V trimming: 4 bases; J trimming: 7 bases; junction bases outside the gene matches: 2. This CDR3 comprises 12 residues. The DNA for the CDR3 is TGTGCCAGCAGCTCGACAGGGGTTGGCTACACCTTC. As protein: CASSSTGVGYTF.

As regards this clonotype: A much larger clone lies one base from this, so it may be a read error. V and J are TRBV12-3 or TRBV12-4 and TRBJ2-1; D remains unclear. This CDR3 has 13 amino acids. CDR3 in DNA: TGTGTCAGCGCGATCTTATCCTACAATGAGCAGTTCTTC. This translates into CVSAILSYNEQFF.

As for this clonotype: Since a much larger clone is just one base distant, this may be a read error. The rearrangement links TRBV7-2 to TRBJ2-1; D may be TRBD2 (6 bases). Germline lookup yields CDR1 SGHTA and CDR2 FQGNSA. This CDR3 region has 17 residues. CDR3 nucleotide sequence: TGTGCCAGCTGCTTAGGTGGAGGGCTCAGCTCCTACAATGAGCAGTTCTTC. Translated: CASCLGGGLSSYNEQFF.

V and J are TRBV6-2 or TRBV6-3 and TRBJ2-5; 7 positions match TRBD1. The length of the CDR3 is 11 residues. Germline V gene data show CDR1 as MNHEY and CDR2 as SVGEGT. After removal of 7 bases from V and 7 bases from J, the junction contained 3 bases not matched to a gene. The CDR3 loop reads CASTEGATQYF. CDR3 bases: TGTGCCAGCACTGAGGGGGCGACCCAGTACTTC.

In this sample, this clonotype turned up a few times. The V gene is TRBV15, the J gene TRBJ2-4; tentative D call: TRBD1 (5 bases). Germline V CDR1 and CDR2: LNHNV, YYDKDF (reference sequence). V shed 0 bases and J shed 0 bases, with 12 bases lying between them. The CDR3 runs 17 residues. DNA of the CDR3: TGTGCCACCAGCAGAGATAGGGGAAGTCTAGCCAAAAACATTCAGTACTTC. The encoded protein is CATSRDRGSLAKNIQYF. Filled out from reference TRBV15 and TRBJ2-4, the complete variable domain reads DAMVIQNPRYQVTQFGKPVTLSCSQTLNHNVMYWYQQKSSQAPKLLFHYYDKDFNNEADTPDNFQSRRPNTSFCFLDIRSPGLGDTAMYLCATSRDRGSLAKNIQYFGAGTRLSVL.

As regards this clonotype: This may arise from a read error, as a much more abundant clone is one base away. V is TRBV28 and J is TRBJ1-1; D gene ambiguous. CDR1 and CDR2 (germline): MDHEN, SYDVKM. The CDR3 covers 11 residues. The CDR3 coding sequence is TGTGTCAGCAGAAAGGACACTGAAGCTTTCTTT. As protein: CVSRKDTEAFF.

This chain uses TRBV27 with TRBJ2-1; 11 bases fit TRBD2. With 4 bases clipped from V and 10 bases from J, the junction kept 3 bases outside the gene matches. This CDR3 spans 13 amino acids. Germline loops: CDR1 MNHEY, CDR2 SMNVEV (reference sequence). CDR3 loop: CASSSVAGGEQFF. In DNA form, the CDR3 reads TGTGCCAGCAGTTCGGTAGCGGGGGGGGAGCAGTTCTTC.

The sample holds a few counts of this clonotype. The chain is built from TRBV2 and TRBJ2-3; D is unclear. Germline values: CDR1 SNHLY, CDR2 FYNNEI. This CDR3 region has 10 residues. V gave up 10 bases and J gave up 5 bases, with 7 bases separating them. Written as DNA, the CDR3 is TGTGCCACCCGTGTAGATACGCAGTATTTT. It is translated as CATRVDTQYF. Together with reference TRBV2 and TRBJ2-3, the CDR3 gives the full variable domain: EPEVTQTPSHQVTQMGQEVILRCVPISNHLYFYWYRQILGQKVEFLVSFYNNEISEKSEIFDDQFSVERPDGSNFTLKIRSTKLEDSAMYFCATRVDTQYFGPGTRLTVL.

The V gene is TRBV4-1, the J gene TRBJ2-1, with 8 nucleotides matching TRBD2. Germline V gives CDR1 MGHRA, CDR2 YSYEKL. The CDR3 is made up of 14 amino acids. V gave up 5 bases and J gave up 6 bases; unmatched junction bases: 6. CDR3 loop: CASSVGGGTNEQFF. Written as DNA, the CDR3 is TGCGCCAGCAGCGTCGGGGGGGGGACCAATGAGCAGTTCTTC.

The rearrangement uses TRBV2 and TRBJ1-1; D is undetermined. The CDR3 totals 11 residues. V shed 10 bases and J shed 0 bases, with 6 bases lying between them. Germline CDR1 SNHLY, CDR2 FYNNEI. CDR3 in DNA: TGTGCCATACACCTGAACACTGAAGCTTTCTTT. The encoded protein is CAIHLNTEAFF. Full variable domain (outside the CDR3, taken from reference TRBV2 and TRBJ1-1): EPEVTQTPSHQVTQMGQEVILRCVPISNHLYFYWYRQILGQKVEFLVSFYNNEISEKSEIFDDQFSVERPDGSNFTLKIRSTKLEDSAMYFCAIHLNTEAFFGQGTRLTVV.